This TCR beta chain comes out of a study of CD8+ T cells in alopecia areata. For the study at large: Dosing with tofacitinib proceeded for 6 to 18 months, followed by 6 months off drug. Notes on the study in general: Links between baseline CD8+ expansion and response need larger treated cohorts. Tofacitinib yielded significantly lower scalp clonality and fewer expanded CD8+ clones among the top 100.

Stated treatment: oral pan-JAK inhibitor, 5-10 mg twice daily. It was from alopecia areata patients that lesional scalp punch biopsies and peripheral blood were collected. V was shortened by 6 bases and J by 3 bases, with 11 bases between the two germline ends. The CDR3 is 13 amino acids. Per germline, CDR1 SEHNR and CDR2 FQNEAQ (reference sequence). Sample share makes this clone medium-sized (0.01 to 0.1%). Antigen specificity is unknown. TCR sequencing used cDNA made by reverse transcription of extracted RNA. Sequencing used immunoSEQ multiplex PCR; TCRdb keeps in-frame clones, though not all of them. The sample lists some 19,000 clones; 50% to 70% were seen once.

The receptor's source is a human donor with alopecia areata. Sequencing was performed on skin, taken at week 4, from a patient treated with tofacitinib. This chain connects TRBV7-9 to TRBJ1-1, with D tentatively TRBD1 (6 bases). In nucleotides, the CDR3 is TGTGCCAGCAGGCTACAGGGAGACACTGAAGCTTTCTTT. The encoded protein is CASRLQGDTEAFF.